The 15 T cell receptor beta chains in this list originate from one sample, sequenced in a study of T-cell reconstitution after alpha-beta-depleted transplantation in children. Preparing the TCRbeta library involved the use of unique molecular identifiers. From the PCR reads, TCRdb called clonotypes with MiXCR, one entry per CDR3 protein. The top ten hold roughly 7% of the sample, which has hundreds of thousands of distinct CDR3 sequences, around 10% seen once. Sequences were derived from PBMCs, sampled before TCRalphabeta/CD19-depleted stem cell transplant. The receptors derive from a boy under two years old with acute myeloid leukemia, due to receive a stem cell transplant.

This clonotype was seen more than once but under ten times. The V call is TRBV13, the J call TRBJ1-1, with D perhaps TRBD1 (5 bases). The V end lost 3 bases, the J end lost 4 bases, and 12 bases lay between the germline ends. The CDR3 runs 14 residues. Looked up from germline, CDR1 is PRHDT and CDR2 is FYEKMQ (reference sequence). This CDR3 is CASSLGTRGTEAFF. The CDR3 nucleotides are TGTGCCAGCAGCTTGGGGACCCGGGGCACTGAAGCTTTCTTT.

With regard to this clonotype: Just one base apart from a much larger clone, this may be a read error. The chain has TRBV28 and TRBJ2-7, with D hard to call. Trimming took off 6 bases at V and 3 bases at J, with 6 bases between the two ends. CDR3 length equals 11 residues. Germline loops: CDR1 MDHEN, CDR2 SYDVKM. CDR3 loop: CASRHFYEQYF. In DNA form, the CDR3 reads TGTGCCAGCAGGCATTTCTACGAGCAGTACTTC. Complete variable domain (other parts from reference TRBV28 and TRBJ2-7): DVKVTQSSRYLVKRTGEKVFLECVQDMDHENMFWYRQDPGLGLRLIYFSYDVKMKEKGDIPEGYSVSREKKERFSLILESASTNQTSMYLCASRHFYEQYFGPGTRLTVT.

This clonotype came up a few times. The chain carries TRBV9 and TRBJ1-1, with TRBD1 as a possible D gene (5 bases). The CDR3 is 14 residues long. Germline CDR1 is SGDLS and CDR2 is YYNGEE. The V gene lost 0 bases and the J gene lost 7 bases, with 13 bases spanning the gap. CDR3 protein: CASSVEGGDGEAFF. The CDR3 nucleotides read TGTGCCAGCAGCGTAGAAGGAGGGGATGGTGAAGCTTTCTTT.

In this sample, this clonotype turned up many times. The V and J genes are TRBV10-3 and TRBJ2-7; D may be TRBD1 (5 bases). Per germline, CDR1 ENHRY and CDR2 SYGVKD. The CDR3 sequence is 12 residues long. Trimming removed 5 bases at V and 3 bases at J, with 8 bases between. The CDR3: CAISQGYYEQYF. The CDR3 DNA is TGTGCCATCAGTCAGGGTTACTACGAGCAGTACTTC.

The V gene is TRBV7-2, the J gene TRBJ2-3, with 7 nucleotides matching TRBD2. CDR1 is SGHTA, CDR2 FQGNSA, per germline. This CDR3 comprises 16 residues. With V trimmed by 4 bases and J by 0 bases, 7 bases remained unmatched. The chain's CDR3 is CASSWGGGPSTDTQYF. As DNA, the CDR3 is TGTGCCAGCAGCTGGGGGGGGGGTCCTAGCACAGATACGCAGTATTTT.

This clonotype was seen only a few times. The chain employs TRBV19 and TRBJ2-1; 7 bases are shared with TRBD2. The CDR3 is made up of 15 amino acids. Germline V gene lookup returns CDR1 LNHDA and CDR2 SQIVND (reference sequence). V lost 3 bases, J lost 9 bases, and 11 bases stayed unmatched. The CDR3 DNA is TGTGCCAGTAGTATTCCAGCGGGACTCCCGGGTGAGCAGTTCTTC. Amino acids: CASSIPAGLPGEQFF.

A remark on this clonotype: Just one base apart from a much larger clone, this may be a read error. V and J are TRBV20-1 and TRBJ2-1; 8 bases map to TRBD2. Germline lookup yields CDR1 DFQATT and CDR2 SNEGSKA (reference sequence). CDR3 size: 15 residues. The CDR3 region is CSEGVGREEYNEEFF. Written as DNA, the CDR3 is TGCAGTGAAGGAGTAGGGCGGGAGGAATACAATGAGGAGTTCTTC.

This clonotype has ten or more counts. V usage is TRBV5-1 and J usage is TRBJ2-1; TRBD1 is a possible D gene (6 bases). Germline CDR1 and CDR2: SGHRS and YFSETQ. There are 15 residues in the CDR3. The V gene lost 4 bases and the J gene lost 4 bases, with 15 bases spanning the gap. The CDR3 protein is CASSRTGWEYNEQFF. Written as DNA, the CDR3 is TGCGCCAGCAGCCGTACAGGGTGGGAATACAATGAGCAGTTCTTC.

This clonotype was observed at least ten times. V and J are TRBV7-2 and TRBJ2-1; 7 nucleotides agree with TRBD2. After removal of 5 bases from V and 8 bases from J, the junction contained 9 bases not matched to a gene. There are 14 residues in the CDR3. Germline loops: CDR1 SGHTA, CDR2 FQGNSA. Here the CDR3 reads CASSPGTTHHEQFF. Written as DNA, the CDR3 is TGTGCCAGCAGCCCTGGGACTACTCACCATGAGCAGTTCTTC. Full variable domain (rest looked up from reference TRBV7-2 and TRBJ2-1): GAGVSQSPSNKVTEKGKDVELRCDPISGHTALYWYRQSLGQGLEFLIYFQGNSAPDKSGLPSDRFSAERTGGSVSTLTIQRTQQEDSAVYLCASSPGTTHHEQFFGPGTRLTVL.

This clonotype was observed many times. The rearrangement uses TRBV6-1 and TRBJ2-3; 9 nucleotides agree with TRBD1. The CDR3 runs to 13 residues. V gave up 6 bases and J gave up 10 bases; unmatched junction bases: 8. CDR1 is MNHNS, CDR2 SASEGT, per germline. This CDR3 reads CASSLGQGRAQYF. The CDR3 bases are TGTGCCAGCAGCCTGGGACAGGGAAGAGCGCAGTATTTT.

This clonotype occurred many times. V and J are TRBV24-1 and TRBJ2-2, with D maybe TRBD2 (6 bases). The ends were cut back, 5 bases at V and 1 base at J, with 10 bases in the middle. The germline V gene encodes CDR1 KGHDR and CDR2 SFDVKD. The CDR3 has 15 amino acids. CDR3 in amino acids: CATSVAEMNTGELFF. The CDR3 nucleotides are TGTGCCACCAGTGTAGCGGAGATGAACACCGGGGAGCTGTTTTTT.

This clonotype has at least ten counts. The chain links TRBV12-3 or TRBV12-4 to TRBJ2-1; D gene unclear. The CDR3 loop spans 13 amino acids. Deletions cut 7 bases from V and 5 bases from J, with 12 bases between. The CDR3 loop is CASTPWVDNEQFF. The CDR3 nucleotides read TGTGCCAGCACCCCCTGGGTGGACAATGAGCAGTTCTTC.

This clonotype was detected many times. The V call is TRBV4-2, the J call TRBJ2-3, with 8 bases fitting TRBD2. Looked up from germline, CDR1 is LGHNA and CDR2 is YNFKEQ. The CDR3 totals 15 residues. Trimming at V came to 2 bases and at J to 2 bases, leaving 3 bases not matched to a gene. CDR3 coding DNA: TGTGCCAGCAGCCAACTAGCGGGCCTCACAGATACGCAGTATTTT. Its translation is CASSQLAGLTDTQYF.

This clonotype was found many times. V and J are TRBV29-1 and TRBJ2-7; D may be TRBD2 (5 bases). Between the trimmed V and J ends, which lost 0 bases and 2 bases, there was a span of 8 bases. Germline lookup yields CDR1 SQVTM and CDR2 ANQGSEA. The CDR3 is 13 amino acids. The CDR3 DNA sequence: TGCAGCGTTGAAGATGGGAGAACCTACGAGCAGTACTTC. This sequence encodes CSVEDGRTYEQYF.

Turning to this clonotype: A much bigger clone sits one base away, suggesting this may be a read error. The CDR3 DNA sequence: TGTGCCAGCAGTTCTGAGACAGGGCGCTCCTACGAGCAGTACTTC. It codes for CASSSETGRSYEQYF. This rearrangement joins TRBV27 to TRBJ2-7, with 7 bases aligning to TRBD1. Germline CDR1 MNHEY, CDR2 SMNVEV (reference sequence). This CDR3 has 15 residues. J lost 0 bases, V lost 4 bases, and 6 bases had no gene match.